The following is a TCR beta chain sequence with its context. The source of the sample is a study of radiation and T cells in renal cell carcinoma. Germline CDR1 MDHEN, CDR2 SYDVKM. The length of the CDR3 is 15 residues. The ends lost 3 bases at V and 7 bases at J; junction bases unmatched: 8. Only in-frame clones appear in the TCRdb table, and some are missing; sequencing was by immunoSEQ multiplex PCR. The sample carries 120,000 to 150,000 clones, 86% recorded once. Time point denoted: blood 4 weeks post-SBRT, at nephrectomy. Treatment described: 15 Gy SBRT to primary tumor, nephrectomy 4 weeks later. Nephrectomy followed 15 Gy stereotactic body radiation by 4 weeks.

Sample: blood, taken from a patient whose treatment included radiotherapy and nephrectomy. The TCR was taken from a woman aged 45-60 years with renal cell carcinoma. This chain connects TRBV28 to TRBJ1-4; 7 nucleotides line up with TRBD1. The CDR3, as DNA: TGTGCCAGCAGTTTTCTGACAGGGTTCGGTGAAAAACTGTTTTTT. Translating it yields CASSFLTGFGEKLFF.